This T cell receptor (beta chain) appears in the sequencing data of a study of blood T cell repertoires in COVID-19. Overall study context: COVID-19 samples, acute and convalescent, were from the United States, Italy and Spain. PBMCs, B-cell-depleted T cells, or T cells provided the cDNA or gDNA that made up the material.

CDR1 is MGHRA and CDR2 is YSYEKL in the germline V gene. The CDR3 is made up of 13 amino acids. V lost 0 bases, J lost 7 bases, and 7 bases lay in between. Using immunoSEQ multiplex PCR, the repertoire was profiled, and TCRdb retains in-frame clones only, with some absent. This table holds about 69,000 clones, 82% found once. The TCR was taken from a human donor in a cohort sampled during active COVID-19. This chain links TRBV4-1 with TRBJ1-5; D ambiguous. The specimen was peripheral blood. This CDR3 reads CASSQEVRQPQHF. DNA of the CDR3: TGCGCCAGCAGCCAAGAGGTGCGCCAGCCCCAGCATTTT.